The clone carrying this T cell receptor (beta chain) was detected ten times or more. Per sample, at least 5.5 micrograms of total RNA were extracted. The use of a sample-barcoded 5' primer and a J-beta primer mix characterized a second PCR of roughly 6 to 11 cycles. TCRdb reprocessed the 5' RACE reads via MiXCR and lists one record per CDR3 protein. Of 1.5 million to 2 million distinct CDR3 sequences in the sample, over 25% were seen once. This specimen belongs to a study of blood T cells in healthy people across ages. CDR3 length: 13 residues. Deletions cut 6 bases from V and 1 base from J, with 9 bases between. The germline gives CDR1 MGHRA, CDR2 YSYEKL.

Sequencing was done on a sample of blood. This TCR was sampled from a woman in her twenties or thirties in good health. The chain uses TRBV4-1 and TRBJ1-1; no reliable D call. CDR3 DNA: TGCGCCAGCAGATCCTTTGGGAACACTGAAGCTTTCTTT. It is translated as CASRSFGNTEAFF.